The rows below give T cell receptor beta chains drawn from one sample of a study of blood T cell repertoires in COVID-19. Clones were read by immunoSEQ multiplex PCR, and TCRdb kept only the in-frame ones, dropping some. The table has approximately 530,000 clones, less than 90% seen once. The sequenced sample was peripheral blood. The receptors come from a woman between 45 and 65 years old with COVID-19, enrolled during active disease. Both conserved end residues are part of each CDR3. A D gene is named only where the DNA matches it firmly. Size is stated for part of the rows, as once, few or many counts, or as a class when the clone is expanded.

V,D,length,J,size,CDR3,DNA
TRBV28,TRBD1,13,TRBJ1-1,.,CASRMTGITEAFF,TGTGCCAGCAGGATGACAGGGATCACTGAAGCTTTCTTT
TRBV5-1,.,13,TRBJ1-2,.,CASSDDSIYGYTF,TGCGCCAGCAGCGACGACAGTATCTATGGCTACACCTTC
TRBV25-1,TRBD2,15,TRBJ2-1,.,CASSEWAGGRNEQFF,TGTGCCAGCAGTGAATGGGCGGGGGGGCGCAATGAGCAGTTCTTC
TRBV6-5,.,14,TRBJ1-1,once,CASSPDSRGTEAFF,TGTGCCAGCAGTCCGGACAGTAGGGGCACTGAAGCTTTCTTT
TRBV7-3,.,12,TRBJ2-3,.,CASSLQGDTQYF,TGTGCCAGCAGCTTACAGGGGGATACGCAGTATTTT
TRBV4-2,.,16,TRBJ2-3,.,CASSHKTGEGTDTQYF,TGTGCCAGCAGCCACAAAACAGGGGAGGGCACAGATACGCAGTATTTT
TRBV7-9,TRBD1,16,TRBJ1-6,.,CASSLGPGGSGSPLHF,TGTGCCAGCAGCTTGGGACCAGGGGGCTCAGGGTCACCCCTCCACTTT
TRBV7-9,.,15,TRBJ2-7,.,CASSLAQAYSYEQYF,TGTGCCAGCAGCTTAGCGCAGGCGTACTCCTACGAGCAGTACTTC
TRBV19,.,14,TRBJ2-2,few,CASSIAQNTGELFF,TGTGCCAGTAGTATTGCGCAAAATACCGGGGAGCTGTTTTTT
TRBV19,TRBD1,15,TRBJ1-2,.,CASSHRGGENYGYTF,TGTGCCAGTAGTCACAGGGGGGGAGAAAACTATGGCTACACCTTC
TRBV7-2,TRBD1,15,TRBJ1-2,once,CASSPGTGENYGYTF,TGTGCCAGCAGCCCCGGGACAGGGGAGAACTATGGCTACACCTTC
TRBV6-5,.,14,TRBJ2-5,.,CASAEGGAWETQYF,TGTGCCAGCGCCGAGGGGGGGGCGTGGGAGACCCAGTACTTC
TRBV6-2/TRBV6-3,TRBD2,16,TRBJ2-3,.,CASSPRGTSGTDTQYF,TGTGCCAGCAGTCCCCGGGGGACTAGCGGGACAGATACGCAGTATTTT
TRBV20-1,TRBD1,15,TRBJ2-4,.,CSASTRGQGEDIQYF,TGCAGTGCTAGTACAAGGGGACAGGGCGAAGACATTCAGTACTTC
TRBV5-1,.,13,TRBJ2-7,.,CASSLGAIYEQYF,TGCGCCAGCAGCTTGGGGGCTATCTACGAGCAGTACTTC
TRBV19,.,15,TRBJ2-1,.,CASSIVDNIYNEQFF,TGTGCCAGTAGTATAGTGGACAACATCTACAATGAGCAGTTCTTC
TRBV6-5,.,15,TRBJ1-1,.,CASSYSRTANTEAFF,TGTGCCAGCAGTTACTCCCGGACAGCTAACACTGAAGCTTTCTTT
TRBV5-1,TRBD1,15,TRBJ1-2,.,CASSGLSGQNYGYTF,TGCGCCAGCAGCGGTCTCTCGGGACAGAACTATGGCTACACCTTC
TRBV19,.,13,TRBJ1-1,.,CASSIVVGTEAFF,TGTGCCAGTAGTATAGTTGTCGGCACTGAAGCTTTCTTT
TRBV6-6,TRBD2,15,TRBJ2-7,.,CASSPPAGGPHEQYF,TGTGCCAGCAGTCCTCCGGCGGGGGGGCCCCACGAGCAGTACTTC
TRBV10-3,TRBD1,13,TRBJ1-1,few,CAIRGDRLTEAFF,TGTGCCATCAGAGGGGACAGATTGACTGAAGCTTTCTTT
TRBV7-9,.,11,TRBJ1-2,.,CASETGNGYTF,TGTGCCAGTGAGACAGGCAATGGCTACACCTTC
TRBV3-1/TRBV3-2,.,13,TRBJ1-1,once,CASSQVLETEAFF,TGTGCCAGCAGCCAAGTGCTGGAGACTGAAGCTTTCTTT
TRBV3-1/TRBV3-2,.,13,TRBJ1-1,.,CASSQDSGPEAFF,TGTGCCAGCAGCCAAGATTCAGGGCCTGAAGCTTTCTTT
TRBV2,.,12,TRBJ2-7,.,CASRQRQAREYF,TGTGCCAGCAGACAAAGACAGGCCCGAGAGTACTTC
TRBV4-1,.,14,TRBJ1-1,.,CASSRIRTLGEAFF,TGCGCCAGCAGCCGCATCAGGACACTGGGCGAAGCTTTCTTT
TRBV19,.,17,TRBJ2-2,.,CASNLSPGQGGTGELFF,TGTGCCAGTAATTTATCCCCCGGGCAGGGGGGCACCGGGGAGCTGTTTTTT
TRBV27,.,14,TRBJ1-4,.,CASSFFGLGEKLFF,TGTGCCAGCAGTTTTTTCGGACTCGGTGAAAAACTGTTTTTT
TRBV24-1,TRBD1,13,TRBJ1-1,.,CATRDRENTEAFF,TGTGCCACCAGAGACAGGGAGAACACTGAAGCTTTCTTT
TRBV5-5,.,15,TRBJ1-2,.,CASSLAGPRAYGYTF,TGTGCCAGCAGCTTGGCCGGCCCCAGGGCCTATGGCTACACCTTC
TRBV9,.,14,TRBJ2-5,.,CASSASLYQETQYF,TGTGCCAGCAGCGCCTCCCTGTACCAAGAGACCCAGTACTTC
TRBV7-9,TRBD2,17,TRBJ2-3,.,CASSSGLAGPSTDTQYF,TGTGCCAGCAGCTCCGGACTAGCGGGTCCTAGCACAGATACGCAGTATTTT
TRBV5-1,.,15,TRBJ2-3,.,CASSLDRPDTDTQYF,TGCGCCAGCAGCTTGGACAGGCCAGATACAGATACGCAGTATTTT
TRBV5-4,.,14,TRBJ1-2,.,CASSLVGAEYGYTF,TGTGCCAGCAGCTTGGTGGGCGCAGAGTATGGCTACACCTTC
TRBV3-1/TRBV3-2,.,15,TRBJ1-2,.,CASSQDSRGTAGYTF,TGTGCCAGCAGCCAAGATTCCAGGGGCACGGCTGGCTACACCTTC
TRBV30,.,11,TRBJ1-3,.,CAWREGNTIYF,TGTGCCTGGAGGGAGGGAAACACCATATATTTT
TRBV3-1/TRBV3-2,.,16,TRBJ2-2,.,CASSPRAPSNTGELFF,TGTGCCAGCAGCCCACGGGCCCCTAGCAACACCGGGGAGCTGTTTTTT
TRBV27,.,15,TRBJ2-7,.,CASSLTGRQGHEQYF,TGTGCCAGCAGTTTAACCGGGCGGCAGGGTCACGAGCAGTACTTC
TRBV27,.,14,TRBJ1-5,.,CASSLRGLNQPQHF,TGTGCCAGCAGTTTGAGGGGACTGAATCAGCCCCAGCATTTT
TRBV2,.,12,TRBJ2-7,.,CASSDQRYEQYF,TGTGCCAGCAGTGACCAGCGTTACGAGCAGTACTTC
TRBV27,.,13,TRBJ1-1,.,CASSFREGDEAFF,TGTGCCAGCAGTTTCCGGGAGGGTGATGAAGCTTTCTTT
TRBV11-2,.,12,TRBJ1-4,once,CASSLVSEKLFF,TGTGCCAGCAGCTTAGTTAGCGAAAAACTGTTTTTT
TRBV28,TRBD1,13,TRBJ1-1,.,CASRYRGAVSAFF,TGTGCCAGCCGTTACAGGGGAGCTGTATCGGCTTTCTTT
TRBV7-9,.,13,TRBJ2-7,.,CASSLGDIGEQYF,TGTGCCAGCAGCTTAGGAGACATTGGCGAGCAGTACTTC
TRBV4-1,TRBD1,15,TRBJ1-2,.,CASSFQQGGGSGYTF,TGCGCCAGCAGCTTCCAACAGGGGGGTGGTTCTGGCTACACCTTC
TRBV6-5,.,13,TRBJ2-3,.,CASSRLSTDTQYF,TGTGCCAGCAGCCGACTGTCCACAGATACGCAGTATTTT
TRBV9,.,14,TRBJ2-7,.,CASSPQLVSYEQYF,TGTGCCAGCAGCCCTCAACTAGTCTCCTACGAGCAGTACTTC
TRBV4-2,TRBD2,15,TRBJ2-1,few,CASSREGLAGGQQFF,TGTGCCAGCAGCCGAGAGGGACTAGCGGGGGGGCAGCAGTTCTTC
TRBV5-1,.,15,TRBJ1-4,.,CASSLDPATNEKLFF,TGCGCCAGCAGCTTGGATCCGGCAACTAATGAAAAACTGTTTTTT
TRBV5-6,.,17,TRBJ1-5,.,CASSESKWGHSNQPQHF,TGTGCCAGCAGTGAGAGTAAGTGGGGACATAGCAATCAGCCCCAGCATTTT
TRBV5-5,.,16,TRBJ2-7,.,CASSLAWQAPSYEQYF,TGTGCCAGCAGCTTGGCCTGGCAGGCCCCCTCCTACGAGCAGTACTTC